What follows is one T cell receptor beta chain and its context. Antigen: not known. The record originates from a study of OX40 agonist ivuxolimab in advanced cancers. At the level of the study: In this cohort, patients received ivuxolimab, an agonistic anti-OX40 (CD134) antibody.

The germline gives CDR1 SSHAT, CDR2 FNYEAQ (reference sequence). The V end was cut by 1 base, the J end by 0 bases, with 10 bases between. This CDR3 comprises 15 residues. Study findings and constraints: Expanded clones belonging to CD8+ T cells outnumbered, on average, those of CD4+. Certain nonresponders additionally had low normalized T-cell clonal expansion.

Profiling relied on immunoSEQ multiplex PCR, and the TCRdb table lists in-frame clones only, not all of them. Of about 73,000 clones detected, roughly nine tenths appear once; the ten largest clones hold under 0.85%. The sample was CD4+ or CD8+ T cells sorted from blood, taken in a trial of the OX40 agonist ivuxolimab. The chain recombines TRBV7-7 with TRBJ2-7, with D perhaps assigned TRBD1 or TRBD2 (5 bases each). The receptor comes from an adult with an advanced solid tumor such as melanoma, head and neck, liver or kidney cancer. The CDR3 region is CASSLGDGSSYEQYF. As DNA, the CDR3 is TGTGCCAGCAGCTTAGGGGACGGCAGCTCCTACGAGCAGTACTTC.